This TCR beta chain was sequenced in a study of shared clonotypes between healthy human individuals. Broader study findings: Naive CD4 clonotypes were shared across several donors at 4.5% to 6%. In contrast to clonotypes shared by all four donors, non-shared clonotypes had lower generation probabilities. Large sequencing depth failed to make sorted-subset sequencing complete, rarefaction showed.

The protocol was immunoSEQ multiplex PCR, while the TCRdb copy is restricted to in-frame clones and leaves out a portion. The sample lists over a million clones, 95% to 97% occurring once. Concerning this clone: Its antigen is not identified.

Sequenced sample: naive CD4+ T cells sorted from blood. Documented subset: CD45RA+ positively selected. This clonotype originated in a man aged 25-45 years in good health.

The CDR3 reads CSVRGPASDPYNEQFF. The DNA for the CDR3 is TGCAGCGTTCGGGGCCCGGCTAGCGACCCCTACAATGAGCAGTTCTTC. The chain recombines TRBV29-1 with TRBJ2-1; a possible D gene is TRBD2 (6 bases). V shed 5 bases and J shed 2 bases, with 19 bases lying between them. Germline assignment: CDR1 SQVTM and CDR2 ANQGSEA. CDR3 length: 16 residues.